Following are 26 T cell receptor beta chains from one sample sequenced in a study of glioma-infiltrating T cells. Using RNA template, CDR3s of TCR alpha and beta were amplified with iRepertoire arm-PCR. From the multiplex PCR reads, TCRdb called clonotypes with MiXCR, one entry per CDR3 protein. The data contain under 150,000 distinct CDR3 sequences, under 30% of them singletons. The sample consisted of glioma tissue, nonneoplastic brain tissue, or PBMCs (not recorded which). The receptors were gathered from a human donor with low-grade glioma or glioblastoma, undergoing nonglioma brain surgery, or in good health (not recorded which).

Of note for this clonotype: This may arise from a read error, as a much more abundant clone is one base away. The chain links TRBV27 to TRBJ2-1, with 7 bases aligning to TRBD2. Germline V gene lookup returns CDR1 MNHEY and CDR2 SMNVEV (reference sequence). Germline trimming cut 5 bases from V and 10 bases from J; bases unmatched to any gene: 8. This CDR3 has 13 residues. CDR3 sequence reads: CASSLYGRGEQFF. The CDR3 DNA reads TGTGCCAGCAGTCTATATGGGCGGGGGGAGCAGTTCTTC.

This clonotype was seen many times. This rearrangement joins TRBV6-6 to TRBJ2-3; 11 bases match TRBD2. Per germline, CDR1 MNHNY and CDR2 SVGAGI (reference sequence). CDR3 length equals 17 residues. V gave up 2 bases and J gave up 3 bases; unmatched junction bases: 7. The chain's CDR3 is CASSYGPSGGLTDTQYF. CDR3 bases: TGTGCCAGCAGTTACGGGCCTAGCGGGGGGCTGACAGATACGCAGTATTTT.

This clonotype was counted only a few times. The chain links TRBV2 to TRBJ1-1; D unclear. CDR3 size: 12 residues. The V gene lost 7 bases and the J gene lost 5 bases, with 11 bases spanning the gap. Germline-derived CDR1 and CDR2 are SNHLY and FYNNEI. CDR3 coding DNA: TGTGCCAGCATCGGGAGGGAAACTGAAGCTTTCTTT. Translation: CASIGRETEAFF.

This clonotype was counted only a few times. The chain carries TRBV7-2 and TRBJ2-7, with 7 positions matching TRBD1. Germline V lookup: CDR1 SGHTA, CDR2 FQGNSA. The CDR3 has 13 amino acids. The CDR3 bases are TGTGTCAGCAGCTTAAAGGGGGCTTACGAGCAGTACGTC. Translation gives CVSSLKGAYEQYV.

The chain carries TRBV29-1 and TRBJ2-3; 9 bases match TRBD2. The length of the CDR3 is 16 residues. The V gene end was trimmed by 8 bases and the J gene end by 1 base; junction bases not matched to a gene: 13. CDR1 and CDR2 (germline): SQVTM, ANQGSEA. This CDR3 reads CSLAWSPSGGTDTQYF. The DNA for the CDR3 is TGCAGCCTTGCCTGGAGTCCTAGCGGGGGCACAGATACGCAGTATTTT.

J is TRBJ1-5 and V is TRBV5-4; no firm D call. CDR1 and CDR2 (germline): SGHNT, YYREEE (reference sequence). The CDR3 contains 14 residues. Trimming pared 1 base from V and 0 bases from J, leaving 5 bases between. The CDR3, as DNA: TGTGCCAGCAGCTTGCGGTATAGCAATCAGCCCCAGCATTTT. Residues: CASSLRYSNQPQHF.

Ten or more counts support this clonotype. The chain combines TRBV27 with TRBJ2-5, with D perhaps TRBD1 (6 bases). V was trimmed by 6 bases and J by 1 base, leaving 12 bases between them. CDR1 MNHEY and CDR2 SMNVEV come from the germline V gene (reference sequence). The CDR3 consists of 14 residues. CDR3 protein: CASSQDRFQETQYF. CDR3 coding DNA: TGTGCCAGCAGCCAAGACAGGTTCCAAGAGACCCAGTACTTC.

This chain links TRBV3-1 with TRBJ1-1, with no clear D. V shed 4 bases and J shed 8 bases, with 11 bases lying between them. Per germline, CDR1 LGHDT and CDR2 YNNKEL (reference sequence). The CDR3 extends over 12 amino acids. The CDR3 protein is CASSPRIGEAFF. In DNA form, the CDR3 reads TGTGCCAGCAGCCCCCGGATCGGAGAAGCTTTCTTT.

This clonotype was seen repeatedly, ten times or more. The gene calls are TRBV6-1 and TRBJ2-1; D unclear. Trimming took off 4 bases at V and 0 bases at J, with 13 bases between the two ends. Looked up from germline, CDR1 is MNHNS and CDR2 is SASEGT. The CDR3 sequence is 16 residues long. The CDR3 nucleotides are TGTGCCAGCAGTGCTTACGAGGCCAACTCCTACAATGAGCAGTTCTTC. This gives the protein CASSAYEANSYNEQFF.

In DNA form, the CDR3 reads TGTGCCAGCAGTGTACGGACCTCGGGCACTGAAGCTTTCTTT. The encoded protein is CASSVRTSGTEAFF. The V call is TRBV2, the J call TRBJ1-1; unclear D gene. Trimming left V 4 bases short and J 4 bases short, with 13 bases between. Germline V gene sequence: CDR1 SNHLY, CDR2 FYNNEI. This CDR3 comprises 14 residues.

This clonotype was found a few times. This chain's CDR3 is CASSPSETLSDQPQHF. The CDR3 nucleotides are TGCGCCAGCAGCCCTTCCGAGACATTAAGCGATCAGCCCCAGCATTTT. The chain has TRBV4-1 and TRBJ1-5; D is unclear. Trimming shortened V by 4 bases and J by 5 bases, and 18 bases separated the two germline ends. This CDR3 contains 16 residues. Looked up from germline, CDR1 is MGHRA and CDR2 is YSYEKL.

This clonotype was picked up many times. The chain has TRBV6-1 and TRBJ2-7; perhaps TRBD1 as D (6 bases). This CDR3 has 13 amino acids. Germline V lookup: CDR1 MNHNS, CDR2 SASEGT. With 2 bases removed from V and 5 bases from J, the gap between germline ends came to 10 bases. The CDR3 reads CASSEFTGNEQYV. CDR3 coding DNA: TGTGCCAGCAGTGAATTTACAGGGAACGAGCAGTACGTC.

In this sample, this clonotype turned up many times. This rearrangement joins TRBV28 to TRBJ1-1, with TRBD1 matching over 7 bases. V trimming: 6 bases; J trimming: 6 bases; junction bases outside the gene matches: 10. The CDR3 sequence is 14 residues long. Germline loops: CDR1 MDHEN, CDR2 SYDVKM. The CDR3 nucleotides are TGTGCCAGCAGCTCACTTGGACAGGTCCCTGAAGCTTTCTTT. This gives the protein CASSSLGQVPEAFF.

Only a few counts were recorded for this clonotype. V gene TRBV28 combines with J gene TRBJ2-7; TRBD1 or TRBD2 may be the D gene (5 bases each). CDR3 length equals 13 residues. V was trimmed by 5 bases and J by 2 bases, leaving 10 bases between them. Per the germline V gene, CDR1 is MDHEN and CDR2 is SYDVKM. This CDR3 is CASSTGPPYEQYV. CDR3 sequence (DNA): TGTGCCAGCAGTACGGGACCACCCTACGAGCAGTACGTC.

This clonotype was found a few times. In DNA form, the CDR3 reads TGTGCCAGCAGCCAAACCGCGGGACTAGCGGGGGAGCACCAAGAGACCCAGTACTTC. Translating gives CASSQTAGLAGEHQETQYF. The chain joins TRBV4-2 to TRBJ2-5; TRBD2 matches at 14 bases. The length of the CDR3 is 19 residues. J lost 0 bases, V lost 2 bases, and 8 bases had no gene match. CDR1 and CDR2 (germline): LGHNA, YNFKEQ.

With respect to this clonotype: One junction end disagrees with the germline gene, perhaps due to a read error. The CDR3 region is CASSLALTGNTKAFF. Written as DNA, the CDR3 is TGTGCCAGCAGCTTAGCCTTGACAGGGAACACTAAAGCTTTCTTT. The chain carries TRBV7-9 and TRBJ1-1, with TRBD1 matching over 7 bases. CDR1 is SEHNR and CDR2 is FQNEAQ in the germline V gene (reference sequence). There are 15 residues in the CDR3.

The sample holds many counts of this clonotype. V is TRBV6-1 and J is TRBJ2-1; tentatively, D is TRBD1 or TRBD2 (5 bases each). Germline V gene data show CDR1 as MNHNS and CDR2 as SASEGT. V was trimmed by 6 bases and J by 7 bases, leaving 16 bases between them. The CDR3 has 14 amino acids. The DNA for the CDR3 is TGTGCCAGCAGAAACTCCCGGGACGCTAATGAGCAGTTCTTC. Its translation: CASRNSRDANEQFF.

The chain couples TRBV20-1 to TRBJ2-5; perhaps TRBD2 as D (5 bases). The CDR3 has 14 residues. V was trimmed by 0 bases and J by 5 bases, leaving 13 bases between them. Germline CDR1 reads DFQATT; CDR2 reads SNEGSKA (reference sequence). CDR3 in DNA: TGCAGTGCTAGAGAACACGGGATAACGGAGACCCAGTACTTC. Amino acid sequence: CSAREHGITETQYF.

This clonotype was detected many times. The chain joins TRBV20-1 to TRBJ1-5; D uncertain. V lost 2 bases to trimming and J lost 2 bases, with 10 bases between them. The CDR3 is 14 amino acids. Looked up from germline, CDR1 is DFQATT and CDR2 is SNEGSKA (reference sequence). The CDR3 loop reads CSARTVGRNQPQHF. The CDR3, as DNA: TGCAGTGCTAGAACCGTTGGCCGCAATCAGCCCCAGCATTTT.

The table lists this clonotype with many counts. This chain connects TRBV28 to TRBJ2-7, with D unclear. The germline CDR1 and CDR2 sequences are MDHEN and SYDVKM. The CDR3 is 12 amino acids. V was clipped by 5 bases and J by 0 bases, with 5 bases between them. CDR3 protein: CASSARSYEQYV. DNA of the CDR3: TGTGCCAGCAGTGCCCGCTCCTACGAGCAGTACGTC.

This clonotype was picked up many times. This chain connects TRBV14 to TRBJ2-3; no reliable D call. From germline, CDR1 is SGHDN and CDR2 FVKESK. This CDR3 is 11 amino acids long. V shed 1 base and J shed 5 bases, with 1 base lying between them. CDR3 region: CASSQGDTQYF. CDR3 in DNA: TGTGCCAGCAGCCAAGGAGATACGCAGTATTTT.

This clonotype was found a few times. CDR3 amino acids: CASSFQGATQETQYF. CDR3 DNA sequence: TGTGCCAGCAGTTTCCAGGGGGCGACCCAAGAGACCCAGTACTTC. The V and J genes are TRBV28 and TRBJ2-5; 8 nucleotides line up with TRBD1. V dropped 3 bases and J dropped 1; count of bases not matched to a gene: 4. Per germline, CDR1 MDHEN and CDR2 SYDVKM. The CDR3 is 15 residues long.

The chain employs TRBV24-1 and TRBJ2-1, with TRBD2 identical over 10 bases. This CDR3 has 16 amino acids. CDR1 KGHDR and CDR2 SFDVKD come from the germline V gene. Losses at the gene ends were 1 base for V and 4 bases for J; bases not matched to a gene: 3. The DNA of the CDR3 is TGTGCCACCAGTGATTTAGCGGGGGGGCGGTACAATGAGCAGTTCTTC. The encoded protein is CATSDLAGGRYNEQFF.

V usage is TRBV2 and J usage is TRBJ2-3; D is possibly TRBD1 (6 bases). CDR3 length equals 14 residues. The V end lost 5 bases, the J end lost 2 bases, and 11 bases lay between the germline ends. The germline gives CDR1 SNHLY, CDR2 FYNNEI. Here the CDR3 DNA reads TGTGCCAGCAGTACGGACAGTACCACAGATACGCAGTATTTT. Translating it yields CASSTDSTTDTQYF.

The genes are TRBV6-1 and TRBJ2-7; tentatively, D is TRBD1 or TRBD2 (5 bases each). The CDR3 runs 14 residues. Germline CDR1 MNHNS, CDR2 SASEGT. Deletions cut 6 bases from V and 2 bases from J, with 14 bases between. The DNA of the CDR3 is TGTGCCAGCAGAGCATCAGGGAGAGCCTACGAGCAGTACGTC. It specifies CASRASGRAYEQYV.

This clonotype occurred many times. The chain has TRBV28 and TRBJ1-1; D not certain. Between the trimmed V and J ends, which lost 6 bases and 6 bases, there was a span of 14 bases. The length of the CDR3 is 13 residues. Per germline, CDR1 MDHEN and CDR2 SYDVKM. CDR3 in DNA: TGTGCCAGCAGGGAAGGTTTTGTTGCTGAAGCTTTCTTT. It translates to CASREGFVAEAFF.